The rows below give T cell receptor beta chains drawn from one sample of a study of T-cell memory formation after mild COVID-19. MiXCR, applied by TCRdb to the 5' RACE reads, yields one record per CDR3 protein. The repertoire holds 380,000 or so distinct CDR3 sequences, with approximately 15% as singletons. Sequenced material: PBMCs or a T cell subset sorted from them (not recorded which). The receptor set was obtained from a man aged 18 to 29 who had mild COVID-19 (a few samples of this study predate the infection). Cell type and time point are not known. Both conserved end residues are part of each CDR3. Fields, in order: J gene, V gene, D gene, clone size, CDR3 DNA, CDR3 protein. The D gene is left open where the match is weak. Where a row states a size, it is once, few, many or the class of an expanded clone; other rows omit it.

>TRBJ2-1|TRBV6-2/TRBV6-3|NA|medium-sized
TGTGCCAGCAGTACGGGCCGAGGGAATGAGCAGTTCTTC
CASSTGRGNEQFF
>TRBJ1-6|TRBV9|NA|NA
TGTGCCAGCAGCCTAAGTCCTGCTAATTCACCCCTCCACTTT
CASSLSPANSPLHF
>TRBJ2-2|TRBV12-3/TRBV12-4|NA|few
TGTGCCAGCAGTTTAATGTTCCCGGGGGAGCTGTTTTTT
CASSLMFPGELFF
>TRBJ2-2|TRBV7-3|NA|NA
TGTGCCAGCAGCACAGGGACCACCGGGGAGCTGTTTTTT
CASSTGTTGELFF
>TRBJ1-3|TRBV15|TRBD1|NA
TGTGCCACCAGCAGAGATCGGACAGGAGGAAACACCATATATTTT
CATSRDRTGGNTIYF
>TRBJ2-5|TRBV6-5|NA|NA
TGTGCCAGCAGTGACGCGGGAATACAAGAGACCCAGTACTTC
CASSDAGIQETQYF
>TRBJ2-3|TRBV5-1|TRBD2|many
TGCGCCAGCAGCTTGATTGCTAGCGGGGGCCCCACAGATACGCAGTATTTT
CASSLIASGGPTDTQYF
>TRBJ2-5|TRBV11-2|NA|few
TGTGCCAGCAGCTCCTCCAGGGATCAAGAGACCCAGTACTTC
CASSSSRDQETQYF
>TRBJ2-7|TRBV7-2|TRBD1|many
TGTGCCAGCAGCTTGAACGACAGGGGCTACGAGCAGTACTTC
CASSLNDRGYEQYF
>TRBJ2-2|TRBV4-2|TRBD2|few
TGTGCCAGCAGCCCCTGGACTAGCGGGGTCGGAGGGGAGCTGTTTTTT
CASSPWTSGVGGELFF
>TRBJ2-5|TRBV4-2|NA|NA
TGTGCCAGCAGCCAAGAATATGGGCGAGACCAGTACTTC
CASSQEYGRDQYF
>TRBJ1-2|TRBV9|TRBD1|NA
TGTGCCAGCAGCGGGGACAGGGGGCTGCGCGGCTACACCTTC
CASSGDRGLRGYTF
>TRBJ2-1|TRBV6-5|TRBD2|few
TGTGCCAGCAGCCCACCCAACCGACTAGCGGGGGGGGAGCAGTTCTTC
CASSPPNRLAGGEQFF
>TRBJ2-1|TRBV5-5|NA|few
TGTGCCAGCAGCATAAATCCTCCGTGGGGCTTTGACAATGAGCAGTTCTTC
CASSINPPWGFDNEQFF
>TRBJ2-7|TRBV24-1|NA|few
TGTGCCACCAGTGATAGGGGTGAGGAGAGCTCCTACGAGCAGTACTTC
CATSDRGEESSYEQYF
>TRBJ1-1|TRBV20-1|NA|few
TGCAGTGCTAGAGATACGCGGGGTACTGAAGCTTTCTTT
CSARDTRGTEAFF
>TRBJ1-2|TRBV4-3|NA|few
TGCGCCAGCAGCCAAGATATACAGGGAGGCTATGGCTACACCTTC
CASSQDIQGGYGYTF
>TRBJ2-1|TRBV11-2|TRBD1|NA
TGTGCCAGCAGCTCTCGCCGGGACAGGAGTTGGGGTGAGCAGTTCTTC
CASSSRRDRSWGEQFF
>TRBJ2-5|TRBV12-3/TRBV12-4|NA|NA
TGTGCCAGCAGTTTTAGCGCATCCCAAGAGACCCAGTACTTC
CASSFSASQETQYF
>TRBJ1-4|TRBV18|NA|many
TGTGCCAGCTCTCTGCGACAGCCTAATGAAAAACTGTTTTTT
CASSLRQPNEKLFF
>TRBJ1-1|TRBV5-1|NA|NA
TGCGCCAGCAGCTTGGTTCTCGGTTCGGACATGGAAGCTTTCTTT
CASSLVLGSDMEAFF
>TRBJ2-1|TRBV29-1|TRBD1|NA
TGCAGCGGCTTACAGGGGTGGCACAATGAGCAGTTCTTC
CSGLQGWHNEQFF
>TRBJ2-1|TRBV5-5|NA|many
TGTGCCAGCAGCTTGTTCGGGCTTAATTCCGAAGGCGATGAGCAGTTCTTC
CASSLFGLNSEGDEQFF
>TRBJ2-2|TRBV7-2|NA|few
TGTGCCAGCAGCTTACTCCCGGCCGGAGTAGACGGGGAGCTGTTTTTT
CASSLLPAGVDGELFF
>TRBJ2-6|TRBV6-1|NA|few
TGTGCCAGCAGTGAAGGGGGCGGACCTGGGGCCAACGTCCTGACTTTC
CASSEGGGPGANVLTF
>TRBJ1-3|TRBV5-1|NA|NA
TGCGCCAGCAGCTTGGAGACAGCGGGTACTGGAAACACCATATATTTT
CASSLETAGTGNTIYF
>TRBJ2-2|TRBV6-6|NA|many
TGTGCCAGCAGTCCCCCCCCAGGGTTTGCCGGGGAGCTGTTTTTT
CASSPPPGFAGELFF
>TRBJ2-1|TRBV4-3|NA|NA
TGCGCCAGCAGCCAAGATCGGGCTAGCCCCAATGAGCAGTTCTTC
CASSQDRASPNEQFF
>TRBJ1-6|TRBV6-6|NA|NA
TGTGCCAGCATCCACAGGAGCTCCTATAATTCACCCCTCCACTTT
CASIHRSSYNSPLHF
>TRBJ2-5|TRBV7-2|NA|many
TGTGCCAGCAGCTATTCCCTCCAAGAGACCCAGTACTTC
CASSYSLQETQYF
>TRBJ1-1|TRBV12-3/TRBV12-4|NA|few
TGTGCCAGCAGTTCGACTACAGGGCTTTCGGGCTGGGAAGCTTTCTTT
CASSSTTGLSGWEAFF
>TRBJ1-1|TRBV6-5|NA|NA
TGTGCCAGCAAACTAATCGGGGATCGCAACACTGAAGCTTTCTTT
CASKLIGDRNTEAFF
>TRBJ1-5|TRBV4-1|NA|few
TGCGCCAGCAGCCACGCCCCTACTGCCAATCAGCCCCAGCATTTT
CASSHAPTANQPQHF
>TRBJ2-3|TRBV3-1|TRBD2|few
TGTGCCAGCAAGAAAGCGGGGAAAACAGATACGCAGTATTTT
CASKKAGKTDTQYF
>TRBJ2-7|TRBV15|NA|few
TGTGCCACCAGCAGAGATCGCCGGGGGAACGAACCTCCCTACGAGCAGTACTTC
CATSRDRRGNEPPYEQYF
>TRBJ1-1|TRBV5-1|TRBD1|NA
TGCGCCAGCACCCTCGACAGGGGTATGAACACTGAAGCTTTCTTT
CASTLDRGMNTEAFF
>TRBJ2-1|TRBV5-1|TRBD2|few
TGCGCCAGCAGCTTGATGGGCCCAAGCGGGGGATCCTACAATGAGCAGTTCTTC
CASSLMGPSGGSYNEQFF